A single sample gave rise to the 18 T cell receptor beta chains below, sequenced in a study of blood T cell repertoires in COVID-19. The data were produced by immunoSEQ multiplex PCR, yet TCRdb's version contains in-frame clones alone and is incomplete. The sample carries around 380,000 clones, about 80% recorded once. The sample taken for sequencing was peripheral blood. Receptors originate from a human donor with acute or convalescent COVID-19. The donor label of this sample is uncertain.

The J gene is TRBJ1-5, the V gene TRBV28, with TRBD1 identical over 7 bases. The germline V gene encodes CDR1 MDHEN and CDR2 SYDVKM. The CDR3 spans 14 residues. The J segment lost 4 bases and the V segment lost 6 bases, leaving 6 bases of the junction unmatched. DNA of the CDR3: TGTGCCAGCAGCAGACTCAGGGGGAATCAGCCCCAGCATTTT. This sequence encodes CASSRLRGNQPQHF.

The J gene is TRBJ1-5, the V gene TRBV6-2 or TRBV6-3, with 7 nucleotides matching TRBD1. Trimming took 5 bases from V and 0 from J; bases not matched to a gene: 4. The CDR3 covers 15 residues. Germline V gene data show CDR1 as MNHEY and CDR2 as SVGEGT. The CDR3 protein is CASSRTGHSNQPQHF. The CDR3 nucleotides read TGTGCCAGCAGTCGGACAGGACATAGCAATCAGCCCCAGCATTTT.

The sample holds a few counts of this clone. V usage is TRBV14 and J usage is TRBJ1-1, with D uncertain. This CDR3 contains 13 residues. Germline values: CDR1 SGHDN, CDR2 FVKESK. The V end was cut by 2 bases, the J end by 3 bases, with 7 bases between. The CDR3 nucleotides are TGTGCCAGCAGCCAACAGACATACACTGAAGCTTTCTTT. It translates to CASSQQTYTEAFF.

The J gene is TRBJ1-5, the V gene TRBV19, with a weak D call TRBD1 (5 bases). CDR1 LNHDA and CDR2 SQIVND come from the germline V gene (reference sequence). V was trimmed by 10 bases and J by 3 bases, leaving 25 bases between them. The CDR3 length is 17 residues. CDR3 sequence: CATVGGGKGFLNQPQHF. CDR3 DNA sequence: TGTGCCACCGTTGGGGGAGGAAAGGGATTCCTCAATCAGCCCCAGCATTTT.

V usage is TRBV28 and J usage is TRBJ1-2, with D possibly matching TRBD1 (6 bases). The CDR3 is made up of 13 amino acids. Trimming took off 1 base at V and 8 bases at J, with 11 bases between the two ends. Per the germline V gene, CDR1 is MDHEN and CDR2 is SYDVKM. The DNA of the CDR3 is TGTGCCAGCAGTTTATCAGGGGTCCTCGGCTACACCTTC. It encodes CASSLSGVLGYTF.

The chain couples TRBV29-1 to TRBJ1-2, with no clear D. This CDR3 spans 12 amino acids. Germline values: CDR1 SQVTM, CDR2 ANQGSEA. Trimming took 7 bases from V and 8 from J, leaving 17 bases between them. CDR3 nucleotides: TGCAGCGCGGCCGAGGCAGCGCCCGGCTACACCTTC. This codes for CSAAEAAPGYTF.

CDR3 region: CASRFGGDTQYF. As DNA, the CDR3 is TGTGCCAGCAGGTTTGGAGGAGATACGCAGTATTTT. The genes are TRBV2 and TRBJ2-3; D is perhaps TRBD2 (5 bases). From germline, CDR1 is SNHLY and CDR2 FYNNEI. CDR3 length: 12 amino acids. V was cut by 6 bases and J by 5 bases, with 9 bases left in between. Looking up the rest from reference TRBV2 and TRBJ2-3 gives the full variable domain: EPEVTQTPSHQVTQMGQEVILRCVPISNHLYFYWYRQILGQKVEFLVSFYNNEISEKSEIFDDQFSVERPDGSNFTLKIRSTKLEDSAMYFCASRFGGDTQYFGPGTRLTVL.

The J gene is TRBJ2-1, the V gene TRBV18; D gene unclear. Germline V gene sequence: CDR1 KGHSH, CDR2 LQKENI. The CDR3 sequence is 15 residues long. Trimming left V 0 bases short and J 0 bases short, with 6 bases between. As DNA, the CDR3 is TGTGCCAGCTCACCACCTTCCCGCTCCTACAATGAGCAGTTCTTC. Translated: CASSPPSRSYNEQFF.

This chain joins TRBV5-1 and TRBJ1-1, with a weak D call TRBD1 (6 bases). Germline lookup yields CDR1 SGHRS and CDR2 YFSETQ. V dropped 4 bases and J dropped 1 base, with 14 bases sitting between them. The CDR3 length is 15 residues. The CDR3, as DNA: TGCGCCAGCAGCGGATCCGGGACAACGAACACTGAAGCTTTCTTT. It translates to CASSGSGTTNTEAFF.

The chain uses TRBV30 and TRBJ2-1; 11 bases agree with TRBD2. The J segment lost 9 bases and the V segment lost 0 bases, leaving 7 bases of the junction unmatched. There are 15 residues in the CDR3. Germline values: CDR1 GTSNPN, CDR2 SVGIG (reference sequence). The DNA for the CDR3 is TGTGCCTGGAGTGTGACTAGCGGGATCCGGGGTGAGCAGTTCTTC. It encodes CAWSVTSGIRGEQFF.

The rearrangement uses TRBV5-1 and TRBJ1-2, with D unclear. Germline loops: CDR1 SGHRS, CDR2 YFSETQ. V was shortened by 3 bases and J by 8 bases, with 8 bases between the two germline ends. The CDR3 has 11 amino acids. The CDR3 DNA reads TGCGCCAGCAGCTCAGGTATGGGCTACACCTTC. Translation: CASSSGMGYTF. Complete variable domain (other parts from reference TRBV5-1 and TRBJ1-2): KAGVTQTPRYLIKTRGQQVTLSCSPISGHRSVSWYQQTPGQGLQFLFEYFSETQRNKGNFPGRFSGRQFSNSRSEMNVSTLELGDSALYLCASSSGMGYTFGSGTRLTVV.

V is TRBV6-1 and J is TRBJ2-5; 8 nucleotides match TRBD1. This CDR3 is 17 amino acids long. In germline, CDR1 is MNHNS, CDR2 SASEGT. Losses at the gene ends were 3 bases for V and 5 bases for J; bases not matched to a gene: 14. The CDR3 bases are TGTGCCAGCAGTGACCGACAGGGGTGGATACGAGGGGAGACCCAGTACTTC. Translated, it gives CASSDRQGWIRGETQYF.

The chain carries TRBV6-5 and TRBJ2-5; 8 nucleotides agree with TRBD1. Germline V CDR1 and CDR2: MNHEY, SVGAGI. The CDR3 spans 14 residues. The trim removed 6 bases at V and 1 base at J, leaving 4 bases unmatched. Here the CDR3 reads CASSRDRSQETQYF. In DNA form, the CDR3 reads TGTGCCAGCAGCAGGGACAGGTCCCAAGAGACCCAGTACTTC.

V gene TRBV12-1 combines with J gene TRBJ1-3; TRBD1 is the table's D call and was not checked against the DNA. TRBV12-1 is marked as a pseudogene. This CDR3 spans 19 amino acids. The CDR3 region is CASSFAMRDRDLSGNTIYF. The CDR3 coding sequence is TGTGCCAGCAGCTTTGCGATGCGGGACAGGGACCTCTCTGGAAACACCATATATTTT.

J is TRBJ2-5 and V is TRBV7-7, with TRBD1 matching over 9 bases. The CDR3 consists of 15 residues. CDR1 SSHAT and CDR2 FNYEAQ come from the germline V gene (reference sequence). V lost 5 bases to trimming and J lost 3 bases; unmatched junction nucleotides: 7. CDR3 in amino acids: CASSMTGGAEETQYF. The CDR3 coding sequence is TGTGCCAGCAGCATGACAGGGGGAGCAGAAGAGACCCAGTACTTC.

This clone appeared once. Here the CDR3 DNA reads TGTGCCAGCAGGGGGGGGACAGGGGTCCCGCAGCCCCAGCATTTT. Translating it yields CASRGGTGVPQPQHF. The J gene is TRBJ1-5, the V gene TRBV28; 10 bases agree with TRBD1. Per the germline V gene, CDR1 is MDHEN and CDR2 is SYDVKM. The CDR3 totals 15 residues. The V and J ends lost 6 bases and 7 bases, in that order; junction bases with no gene match: 9.

This rearrangement joins TRBV2 to TRBJ1-3; 8 bases fit TRBD1. The CDR3 contains 15 residues. Germline CDR1 and CDR2: SNHLY and FYNNEI. The trim removed 4 bases at V and 0 bases at J, leaving 2 bases unmatched. CDR3 coding DNA: TGTGCCAGCAGTGGAACAGGGGGCTCTGGAAACACCATATATTTT. Residues: CASSGTGGSGNTIYF.

The chain joins TRBV9 to TRBJ2-1, with 8 bases that match TRBD1. The CDR3 is 15 amino acids. Losses at the gene ends were 0 bases for V and 8 bases for J; bases not matched to a gene: 7. The germline V gene encodes CDR1 SGDLS and CDR2 YYNGEE. CDR3 sequence: CASSVGQGAKYEQFF. The CDR3 bases are TGTGCCAGCAGCGTAGGTCAGGGGGCTAAGTATGAGCAGTTCTTC. The variable domain in full, completed from reference TRBV9 and TRBJ2-1, reads DSGVTQTPKHLITATGQRVTLRCSPRSGDLSVYWYQQSLDQGLQFLIQYYNGEERAKGNILERFSAQQFPDLHSELNLSSLELGDSALYFCASSVGQGAKYEQFFGPGTRLTVL.